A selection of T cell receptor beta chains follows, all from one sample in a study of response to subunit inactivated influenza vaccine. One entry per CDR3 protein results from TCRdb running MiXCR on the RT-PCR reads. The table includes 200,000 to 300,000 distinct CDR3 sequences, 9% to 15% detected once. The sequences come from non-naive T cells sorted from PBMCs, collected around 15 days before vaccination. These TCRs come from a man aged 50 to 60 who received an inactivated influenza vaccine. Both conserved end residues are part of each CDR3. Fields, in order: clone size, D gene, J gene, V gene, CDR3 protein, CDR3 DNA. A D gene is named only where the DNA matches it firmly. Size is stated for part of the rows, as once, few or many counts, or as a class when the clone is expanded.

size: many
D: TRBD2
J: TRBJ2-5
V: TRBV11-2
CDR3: CASSLMGLAGQETQYF
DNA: TGTGCCAGCAGCTTAATGGGACTAGCGGGCCAAGAGACCCAGTACTTC

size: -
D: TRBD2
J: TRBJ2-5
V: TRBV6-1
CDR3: CASSQCGRETQYF
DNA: TGTGCCAGCAGTCAGTGCGGGAGAGAGACCCAGTACTTC

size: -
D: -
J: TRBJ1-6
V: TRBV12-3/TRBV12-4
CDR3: CASSGQGGGSPLHF
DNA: TGTGCCAGCAGTGGCCAGGGTGGGGGATCACCCCTCCACTTT

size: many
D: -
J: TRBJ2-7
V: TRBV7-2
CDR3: CASSSGGRSYEQYF
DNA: TGTGCCAGCAGTTCCGGAGGTCGCTCCTACGAGCAGTACTTC

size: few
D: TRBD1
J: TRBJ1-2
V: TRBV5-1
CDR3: CASSAGTGFGYTF
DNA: TGCGCCAGCAGCGCGGGGACAGGGTTTGGCTACACCTTC

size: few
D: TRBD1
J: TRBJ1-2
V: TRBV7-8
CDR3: CASSSRVGGGVAYGYTF
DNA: TGTGCCAGCAGCTCCCGGGTGGGAGGGGGCGTTGCCTATGGCTACACCTTC

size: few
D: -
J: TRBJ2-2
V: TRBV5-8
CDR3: CASSLRGLNFNTGELFF
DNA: TGTGCCAGCAGCCTCCGGGGACTGAATTTCAACACCGGGGAGCTGTTTTTT

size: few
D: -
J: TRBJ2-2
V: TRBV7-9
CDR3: CASTTLGELFF
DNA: TGTGCCAGCACGACGTTGGGGGAGCTGTTTTTT

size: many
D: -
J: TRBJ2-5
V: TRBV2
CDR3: CASSYGRAQETQYF
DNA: TGTGCCAGCAGTTATGGCAGGGCCCAAGAGACCCAGTACTTC

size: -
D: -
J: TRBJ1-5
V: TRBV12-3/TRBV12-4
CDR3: CASSTQGRVQPQHF
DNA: TGTGCCAGCAGTACCCAGGGCCGGGTGCAGCCCCAGCATTTT

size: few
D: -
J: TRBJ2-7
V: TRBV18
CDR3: CASSLNGGFSNEQYF
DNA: TGTGCCAGCTCGCTAAACGGGGGTTTCAGCAACGAGCAGTACTTC

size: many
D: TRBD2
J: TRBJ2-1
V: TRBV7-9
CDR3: CASSLDLAGVQFF
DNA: TGTGCCAGCAGCTTAGACCTAGCGGGTGTGCAGTTCTTC

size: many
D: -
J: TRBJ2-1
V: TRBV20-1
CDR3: CSARDRVDDEQFF
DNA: TGCAGTGCTAGAGATCGGGTGGATGACGAGCAGTTCTTC

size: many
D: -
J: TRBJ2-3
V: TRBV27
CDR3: CASSPRGSTDTQYF
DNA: TGTGCCAGCAGTCCCCGGGGTAGCACAGATACGCAGTATTTT

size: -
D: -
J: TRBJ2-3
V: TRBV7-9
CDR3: CASSLEGHTDTQYF
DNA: TGTGCCAGCAGCTTAGAGGGCCACACAGATACGCAGTATTTT

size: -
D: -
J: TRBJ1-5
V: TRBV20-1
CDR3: CSAKGGRGLSNQPQHF
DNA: TGCAGTGCCAAGGGAGGGAGGGGATTAAGCAATCAGCCCCAGCATTTT

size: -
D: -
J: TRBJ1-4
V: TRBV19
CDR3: CASSIGTSPEKLFF
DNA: TGTGCCAGTAGTATTGGGACATCTCCAGAAAAACTGTTTTTT

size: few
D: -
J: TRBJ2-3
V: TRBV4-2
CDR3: CASSQPQGSSTDTQYF
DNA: TGTGCCAGCAGCCAGCCGCAGGGTTCTAGCACAGATACGCAGTATTTT

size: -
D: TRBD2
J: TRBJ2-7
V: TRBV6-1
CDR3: CASSEPRLAEVYEQYF
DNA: TGTGCCAGCAGTGAACCAAGACTAGCGGAAGTCTACGAGCAGTACTTC

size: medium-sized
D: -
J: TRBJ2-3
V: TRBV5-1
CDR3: CASSSTRPQDTQYF
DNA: TGCGCCAGCAGCTCTACAAGACCTCAAGATACGCAGTATTTT

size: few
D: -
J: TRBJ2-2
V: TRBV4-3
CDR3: CASSQDRTGELFF
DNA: TGCGCCAGCAGCCAAGATAGGACCGGGGAGCTGTTTTTT

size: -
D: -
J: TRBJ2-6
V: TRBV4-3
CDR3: CASSQADPLGANVLTF
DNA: TGCGCCAGCAGCCAAGCGGACCCATTGGGGGCCAACGTCCTGACTTTC

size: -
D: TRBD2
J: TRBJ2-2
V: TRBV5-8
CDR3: CASSLLSGALTGELFF
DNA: TGTGCCAGCAGCTTGCTTAGCGGGGCTTTGACCGGGGAGCTGTTTTTT

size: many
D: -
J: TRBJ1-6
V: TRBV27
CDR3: CASKVGTVFSYNSPLHF
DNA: TGTGCCAGCAAAGTAGGAACGGTCTTCTCCTATAATTCACCCCTCCACTTT